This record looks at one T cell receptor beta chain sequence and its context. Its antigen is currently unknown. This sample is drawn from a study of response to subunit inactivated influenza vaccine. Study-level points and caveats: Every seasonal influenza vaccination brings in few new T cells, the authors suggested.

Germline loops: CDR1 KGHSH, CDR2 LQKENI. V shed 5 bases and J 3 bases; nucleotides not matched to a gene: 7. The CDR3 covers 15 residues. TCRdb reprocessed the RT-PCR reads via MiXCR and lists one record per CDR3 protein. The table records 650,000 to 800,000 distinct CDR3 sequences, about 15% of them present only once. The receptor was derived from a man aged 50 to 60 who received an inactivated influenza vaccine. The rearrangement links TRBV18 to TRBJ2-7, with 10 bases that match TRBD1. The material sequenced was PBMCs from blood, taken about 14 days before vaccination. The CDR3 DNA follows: TGTGCCAGCTCATCAAGACAGGGGGCCTACTACGAGCAGTACTTC. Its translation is CASSSRQGAYYEQYF. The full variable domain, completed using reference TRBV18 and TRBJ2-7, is NAGVMQNPRHLVRRRGQEARLRCSPMKGHSHVYWYRQLPEEGLKFMVYLQKENIIDESGMPKERFSAEFPKEGPSILRIQQVVRGDSAAYFCASSSRQGAYYEQYFGPGTRLTVT.